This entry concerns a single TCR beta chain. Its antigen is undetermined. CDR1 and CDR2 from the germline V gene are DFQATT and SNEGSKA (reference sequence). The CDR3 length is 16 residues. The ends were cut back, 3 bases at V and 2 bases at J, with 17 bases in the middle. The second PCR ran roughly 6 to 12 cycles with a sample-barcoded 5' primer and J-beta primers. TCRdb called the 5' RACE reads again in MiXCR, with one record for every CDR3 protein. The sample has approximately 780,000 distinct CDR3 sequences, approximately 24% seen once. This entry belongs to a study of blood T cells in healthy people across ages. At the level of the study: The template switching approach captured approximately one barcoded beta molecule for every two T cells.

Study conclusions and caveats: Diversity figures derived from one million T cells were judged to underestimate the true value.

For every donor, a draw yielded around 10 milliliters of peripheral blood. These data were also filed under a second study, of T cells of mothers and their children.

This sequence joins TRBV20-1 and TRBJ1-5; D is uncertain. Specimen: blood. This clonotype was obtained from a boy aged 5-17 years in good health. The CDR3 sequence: CSASVQVGDGNQPQHF. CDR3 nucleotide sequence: TGCAGTGCTAGTGTGCAGGTTGGCGATGGCAATCAGCCCCAGCATTTT.